This entry describes one T cell receptor beta chain. Its target is unknown. Researchers defined stable Graves' hyperthyroidism as no ophthalmopathy progression within 18 months. This sample holds PBMCs from 8.5 to 10 ml fresh peripheral blood. It was RNA transcripts that yielded the amplified TCR beta CDR3 regions. When the TCR CDR3 underwent first-round RT-PCR, the HTBI primer set was used. MiXCR, run by TCRdb on the multiplex PCR reads, gives a single entry per CDR3 protein. The sample records hundreds of thousands of distinct CDR3 sequences, 38% being singletons. This specimen comes from a study of T cells in Graves' hyperthyroidism and ophthalmopathy. CDR1 and CDR2 from the germline V gene are MNHNY and SVGAGI (reference sequence). This CDR3 region has 13 residues. V gave up 8 bases and J gave up 2 bases, with 13 bases separating them. Study-level results: Stable hyperthyroidism was told apart from ophthalmopathy by a model built on 13 V-J features. Onset of ophthalmopathy came a median about 6.5 months after the model predicted it.

This chain joins TRBV6-6 and TRBJ2-7; D is uncertain. The clonotype comes from a man between 18 and 29 years old with Graves' hyperthyroidism. Sequencing was performed on blood. The CDR3 region has the DNA TGTGCCAGCCGAAGGGCGGACGCCTACGAGCAGTACTTC. Translating gives CASRRADAYEQYF.